Listed below are T cell receptor beta chains from one sample, sequenced in a study of post-analysis software for immune sequencing data. TCRdb ran MiXCR on the PCR reads and lists one entry per CDR3 protein. The sample holds some 260,000 distinct CDR3 sequences, 35% to 40% seen once. The source material was blood. The receptor source for this set is a girl aged 10 to 17 with multiple sclerosis. Each CDR3 is given without its conserved first and last residue. The order of the fields is V gene, D gene, J gene, CDR3 protein. A D gene is named only where the DNA matches it firmly.

TRBV3-1	TRBD1	TRBJ1-1	ASSYRQGMNTEAF
TRBV7-8	-	TRBJ1-2	ASSLVWPSGGYT
TRBV12-3/TRBV12-4	-	TRBJ1-2	ASSSHLGSNYGYT
TRBV7-3	TRBD2	TRBJ2-1	ASSLMASGAHNEQF
TRBV29-1	-	TRBJ2-5	SVEGLYQETQY
TRBV20-1	-	TRBJ2-3	SARGGGVGTDTQY
TRBV15	TRBD1	TRBJ1-5	ATSRSGQNNQPQH
TRBV24-1	-	TRBJ2-1	ATKGRSSHEQF
TRBV19	-	TRBJ2-1	ASSIGPGRGNEQF
TRBV12-3/TRBV12-4	-	TRBJ1-5	ASSFGDRPNQPQH
TRBV5-1	-	TRBJ2-5	ASSLYTGPETQY
TRBV28	-	TRBJ1-6	ASNWDNSPLH
TRBV28	-	TRBJ2-7	ASSSPDEQY
TRBV4-1	-	TRBJ1-3	ASSQGSGSSGNTIY
TRBV12-3/TRBV12-4	TRBD1	TRBJ2-5	ASSPWTGKVIETQY
TRBV9	-	TRBJ2-4	ASSDPKRNLAKNIQY
TRBV6-4	-	TRBJ2-1	ASSDSARSSYNEQF
TRBV7-2	-	TRBJ1-4	ASSSFLLAATNEKLF
TRBV12-3/TRBV12-4	-	TRBJ2-5	ASSLGDLQETQY
TRBV4-2	TRBD2	TRBJ2-5	ASSQALRKGGETQY
TRBV24-1	TRBD2	TRBJ2-1	ATSPRGLASYNEQF
TRBV7-2	-	TRBJ2-1	ASSLVTRHLEDNEQF
TRBV2	-	TRBJ1-6	ASIGTYSYNSPLH
TRBV27	-	TRBJ2-1	ASGGALLNEQF
TRBV19	TRBD1	TRBJ2-1	ASSTDGQDTYNEQF
TRBV7-2	-	TRBJ2-5	ASSTESDQETQY
TRBV5-4	TRBD1	TRBJ1-2	ASSWDRGSSGYT
TRBV7-9	TRBD1	TRBJ1-4	ASSSGVTGESEKLF
TRBV9	TRBD1	TRBJ1-6	ASSPTGTGVSPPH
TRBV2	TRBD2	TRBJ2-1	ARGTSGSLMGEQF
TRBV7-2	-	TRBJ1-1	ASSLSRLRGTEAF
TRBV10-3	TRBD2	TRBJ2-1	AINSGDSYNEQF
TRBV5-1	TRBD1	TRBJ2-3	ASSLDRDRRSTDTQY
TRBV11-2	TRBD1	TRBJ1-4	ASSLSGTGKEKLF
TRBV25-1	-	TRBJ2-3	ASSPSGLPLDTQY
TRBV20-1	TRBD2	TRBJ2-1	SASHSGGASYNEQF